This TCR beta chain was recorded in a study of naive and memory T cell subsets. Study findings and constraints: This RNA-based method may be sensitive to activation-related transcript changes. Delayed type IV hypersensitivity infiltration was taken to explain higher tuberculin-site TCR counts.

This clonotype showed up many times. Its antigen is not identified. Described treatment: skin biopsy from PPD injection site in Mantoux-positive individual. The library had UMIs added by 3' ligation of an oligonucleotide to TCR cDNA. Individuals with a positive Mantoux test gave biopsies from PPD-injected skin. The SP2 primer and nested alpha and beta constant region primers amplified ligated cDNA in four rounds. Alpha and beta constant region primers primed reverse transcription for blood and skin samples. TCRdb re-called the UMI-ligation and nested PCR reads with MiXCR, one entry per CDR3 protein. The table lists more than 13,000 distinct CDR3 sequences, about 5% of them singletons. CDR1 and CDR2 from the germline V gene are LNHDA and SQIVND (reference sequence). The V gene end was trimmed by 8 bases and the J gene end by 4 bases; junction bases not matched to a gene: 8. CDR3 length equals 15 residues.

This TCR derives from an adult in good health. The material sequenced was skin, taken from a tuberculin skin test site. V and J are TRBV19 and TRBJ2-2, with TRBD2 identical over 9 bases. The CDR3 region is CASCSLAGRTGELFF. In DNA form, the CDR3 reads TGTGCCAGTTGTTCCCTAGCGGGGCGCACCGGGGAGCTGTTTTTT.